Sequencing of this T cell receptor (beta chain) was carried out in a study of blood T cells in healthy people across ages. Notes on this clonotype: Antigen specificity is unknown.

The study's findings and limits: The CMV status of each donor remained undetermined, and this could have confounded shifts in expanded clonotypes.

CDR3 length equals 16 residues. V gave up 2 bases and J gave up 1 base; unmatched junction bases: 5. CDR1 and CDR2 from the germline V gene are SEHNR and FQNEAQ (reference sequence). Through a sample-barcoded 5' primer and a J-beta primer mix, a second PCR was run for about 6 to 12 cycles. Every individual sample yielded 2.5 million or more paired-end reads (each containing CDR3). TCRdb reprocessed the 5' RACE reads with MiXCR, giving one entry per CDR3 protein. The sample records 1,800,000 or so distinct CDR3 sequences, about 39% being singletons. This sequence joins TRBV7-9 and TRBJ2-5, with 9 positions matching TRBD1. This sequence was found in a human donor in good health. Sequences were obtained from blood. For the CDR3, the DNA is TGTGCCAGCAGCTTAAGGCGGGACAGGGCCCAAGAGACCCAGTACTTC. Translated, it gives CASSLRRDRAQETQYF.